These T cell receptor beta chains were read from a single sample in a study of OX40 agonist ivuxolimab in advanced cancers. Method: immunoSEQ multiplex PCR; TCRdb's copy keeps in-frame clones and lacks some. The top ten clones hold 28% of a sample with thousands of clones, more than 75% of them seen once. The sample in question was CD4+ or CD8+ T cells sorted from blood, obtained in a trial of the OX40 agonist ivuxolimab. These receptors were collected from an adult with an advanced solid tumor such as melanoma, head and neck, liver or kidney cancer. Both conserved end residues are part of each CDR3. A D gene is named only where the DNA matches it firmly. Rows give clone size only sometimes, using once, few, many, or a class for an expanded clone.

CASSLGPRESETQYF | TGTGCCAGCAGCTTAGGGCCCAGGGAGTCTGAGACCCAGTACTTC | TRBV11-2 | - | - | TRBJ2-5
CATSSRDNSYNEQFF | TGTGCCACCAGCAGCCGGGACAACTCCTACAATGAGCAGTTCTTC | TRBV15 | - | - | TRBJ2-1
CASSSTGGYSEQYF | TGTGCCAGCAGCTCGACAGGGGGCTATAGCGAGCAGTACTTC | TRBV13 | TRBD1 | large | TRBJ2-7
CASSQDRQTRGNEKLFF | TGCGCCAGCAGCCAAGACAGACAGACCCGCGGTAATGAAAAACTGTTTTTT | TRBV4-3 | - | - | TRBJ1-4
CASRLGNSPLHF | TGTGCCAGCAGGTTGGGTAATTCACCCCTCCACTTT | TRBV11-2 | - | few | TRBJ1-6
CASSLSATEYSYNSPLHF | TGTGCCAGCAGCTTATCGGCTACCGAATACTCCTATAATTCACCCCTCCACTTT | TRBV7-2 | - | - | TRBJ1-6
CASSYPGLSSDGYTF | TGTGCCAGCAGTTACCCTGGGTTGTCCTCGGATGGCTACACCTTC | TRBV6-6 | - | - | TRBJ1-2
CASSQRLGTGELFF | TGCGCCAGCAGCCAGAGGCTGGGGACCGGGGAGCTGTTTTTT | TRBV4-1 | - | - | TRBJ2-2
CASSLTGRESNQPQHF | TGTGCCAGCAGTTTAACGGGCAGGGAGAGCAATCAGCCCCAGCATTTT | TRBV28 | - | - | TRBJ1-5
CASSVEVNTDTQYF | TGTGCCAGCAGCGTAGAAGTTAACACAGATACGCAGTATTTT | TRBV9 | - | - | TRBJ2-3
CASSLVGSGDYEQYF | TGTGCCAGCAGCTTGGTCGGTAGCGGAGATTACGAGCAGTACTTC | TRBV5-4 | - | few | TRBJ2-7
CASSERGVINEKLFF | TGTGCCAGCAGTGAAAGGGGTGTGATTAATGAAAAACTGTTTTTT | TRBV6-1 | - | large | TRBJ1-4
CASSLSWAQLNYGYTF | TGTGCCAGCAGTTTAAGCTGGGCCCAACTTAACTATGGCTACACCTTC | TRBV28 | - | - | TRBJ1-2
CASSEEDYEQYF | TGTGCCAGCAGCGAGGAGGATTACGAGCAGTACTTC | TRBV7-9 | - | once | TRBJ2-7
CASSQTVGSGELFF | TGCGCCAGCAGCCAAACGGTTGGGTCCGGGGAGCTGTTTTTT | TRBV4-1 | - | once | TRBJ2-2
CASANRPYEQYF | TGCGCCAGCGCCAATCGCCCCTACGAGCAGTACTTC | TRBV5-1 | - | - | TRBJ2-7
CASSRQEYSYEQYF | TGTGCCAGCAGTAGACAGGAATACTCCTACGAGCAGTACTTC | TRBV28 | - | once | TRBJ2-7
CASSLYNNQPQHF | TGTGCCAGCAGTTTATACAACAATCAGCCCCAGCATTTT | TRBV27 | - | - | TRBJ1-5
CASTLGGTEDQPQHF | TGTGCCAGCACCCTGGGGGGGACAGAAGATCAGCCCCAGCATTTT | TRBV28 | TRBD1 | hyperexpanded | TRBJ1-5
CASSEAGPYEQYF | TGTGCCAGCAGTGAGGCAGGACCCTACGAGCAGTACTTC | TRBV6-1 | - | - | TRBJ2-7
CASNGQGDTEAFF | TGTGCCAGCAACGGACAGGGGGACACTGAAGCTTTCTTT | TRBV2 | TRBD1 | - | TRBJ1-1
CASSPTGGLNMNTEAFF | TGTGCCAGCAGCCCGACAGGGGGTTTGAATATGAACACTGAAGCTTTCTTT | TRBV9 | TRBD1 | - | TRBJ1-1
CASSIGTGVHEQYF | TGTGCCAGTAGTATAGGTACAGGGGTCCACGAGCAGTACTTC | TRBV19 | TRBD1 | - | TRBJ2-7
CASSQVTTARTDTQYF | TGTGCCAGCAGCCAAGTCACGACAGCCCGCACAGATACGCAGTATTTT | TRBV4-2 | - | - | TRBJ2-3
CASSRLRDRGIETQYF | TGTGCCAGCAGCCGACTCCGGGACAGGGGAATTGAGACCCAGTACTTC | TRBV7-9 | TRBD1 | - | TRBJ2-5
CASSLAGGLGNEQFF | TGTGCCAGCAGCTTAGCGGGGGGGCTCGGCAATGAGCAGTTCTTC | TRBV7-9 | - | - | TRBJ2-1
CASSPGTGSGGELFF | TGTGCCAGTAGTCCGGGGACAGGGTCCGGCGGGGAGCTGTTTTTT | TRBV19 | TRBD1 | - | TRBJ2-2
CASSLGQGAQEQYF | TGTGCCAGCAGCTTAGGACAGGGGGCACAGGAGCAGTACTTC | TRBV11-2 | TRBD1 | - | TRBJ2-7
CASSQDLRGGEKLFF | TGCGCCAGCAGCCAAGATCTCAGGGGAGGCGAAAAACTGTTTTTT | TRBV4-1 | - | few | TRBJ1-4
CAISPGLASTDTQYF | TGTGCCATCAGCCCCGGACTAGCTAGCACAGATACGCAGTATTTT | TRBV10-3 | TRBD2 | - | TRBJ2-3
CSARVGVEAFF | TGCAGTGCCCGCGTGGGGGTTGAAGCTTTCTTT | TRBV20-1 | - | - | TRBJ1-1
CASSHKPPLAEQYF | TGTGCCAGCAGTCATAAACCACCCCTAGCCGAGCAGTACTTC | TRBV28 | - | - | TRBJ2-7
CASSWTGVSNQPQHF | TGTGCCAGCAGCTGGACAGGGGTAAGCAATCAGCCCCAGCATTTT | TRBV28 | TRBD1 | - | TRBJ1-5
CASSLGGADTQYF | TGTGCCAGCAGTTTAGGGGGGGCCGATACGCAGTATTTT | TRBV28 | - | - | TRBJ2-3
CASSRGEHPYEQYF | TGTGCCTCTTCTAGGGGTGAACACCCCTACGAGCAGTACTTC | TRBV7-9 | - | - | TRBJ2-7
CASSAIEFYGGTEAFF | TGTGCCAGCAGCGCCATCGAGTTTTATGGAGGGACTGAAGCTTTCTTT | TRBV9 | - | - | TRBJ1-1
CASSLTGDTEAFF | TGTGCCAGCAGCTTGACAGGGGACACTGAAGCTTTCTTT | TRBV5-6 | TRBD1 | - | TRBJ1-1
CASSSEESQPQHF | TGTGCCAGCAGTTCGGAGGAGAGCCAGCCCCAGCATTTT | TRBV27 | - | medium-sized | TRBJ1-5